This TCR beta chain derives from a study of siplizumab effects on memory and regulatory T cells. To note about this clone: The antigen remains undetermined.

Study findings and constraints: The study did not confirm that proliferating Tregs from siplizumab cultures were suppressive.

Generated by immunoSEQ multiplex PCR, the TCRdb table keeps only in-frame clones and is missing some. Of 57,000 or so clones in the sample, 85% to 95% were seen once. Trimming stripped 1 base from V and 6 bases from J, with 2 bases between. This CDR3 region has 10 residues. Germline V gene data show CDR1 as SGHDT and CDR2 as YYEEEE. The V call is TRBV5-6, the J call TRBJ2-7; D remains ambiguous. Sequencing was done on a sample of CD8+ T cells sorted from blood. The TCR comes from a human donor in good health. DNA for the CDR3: TGTGCCAGCAGCTTGACCGAGCAGTACTTC. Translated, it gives CASSLTEQYF. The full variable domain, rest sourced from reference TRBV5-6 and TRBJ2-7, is DAGVTQSPTHLIKTRGQQVTLRCSPKSGHDTVSWYQQALGQGPQFIFQYYEEEERQRGNFPDRFSGHQFPNYSSELNVNALLLGDSALYLCASSLTEQYFGPGTRLTVT.